The 4 T cell receptor beta chains given below trace back to one sample, sequenced in a study of blood T cell repertoires in COVID-19. TCRdb keeps only in-frame clones here, not all; method: immunoSEQ multiplex PCR. The repertoire consists of approximately 210,000 clones, with about nine tenths occurring once and the leading ten covering 0.7% to 0.85%. Sequencing was done on a sample of peripheral blood. These receptors were taken from a woman aged 70-85 years with acute or convalescent COVID-19.

The sample holds one count of this clone. This chain joins TRBV29-1 and TRBJ2-5; 7 bases are a match to TRBD2. Germline CDR1 SQVTM, CDR2 ANQGSEA. The CDR3 spans 12 residues. With 8 bases clipped from V and 4 bases from J, the junction kept 7 bases outside the gene matches. The CDR3 here is CSLGGGSETQYF. Written as DNA, the CDR3 is TGCAGCCTTGGGGGGGGTTCAGAGACCCAGTACTTC.

This chain connects TRBV9 to TRBJ2-1; D perhaps matches TRBD1 (6 bases). Germline-derived CDR1 and CDR2 are SGDLS and YYNGEE. V lost 4 bases, J lost 0 bases, and 11 bases lay in between. The CDR3 is made up of 15 amino acids. This CDR3 reads CASSMDSRSYNEQFF. CDR3 in DNA: TGTGCCAGCAGCATGGACAGTCGCTCCTACAATGAGCAGTTCTTC.

J is TRBJ2-1 and V is TRBV7-3; maybe TRBD2 (6 bases). The germline CDR1 and CDR2 sequences are SGHTA and FQGTGA. Between the trimmed V and J ends, which lost 1 base and 15 bases, there was a span of 13 bases. There are 12 residues in the CDR3. As DNA, the CDR3 is TGTGCCAGCAGCTTAATGGGCGGGGCAATGTTCTTC. This codes for CASSLMGGAMFF.

This clone was detected a few times. The chain recombines TRBV18 with TRBJ2-6; perhaps TRBD2 as D (5 bases). Trimming removed 2 bases at V and 0 bases at J, with 8 bases between. The CDR3 length is 16 residues. The germline V gene has CDR1 KGHSH and CDR2 LQKENI. Here the CDR3 DNA reads TGTGCCAGCTCACCATTACGGGACTCTGGGGCCAACGTCCTGACTTTC. Amino acids: CASSPLRDSGANVLTF.